This TCR beta chain was obtained from a study of T-cell memory formation after mild COVID-19. TCRdb re-derived calls from the 5' RACE reads in MiXCR, one entry per CDR3 protein. The sample has 530,000 or so distinct CDR3 sequences, roughly a sixth seen once. This CDR3 has 13 amino acids. The V gene end was trimmed by 3 bases and the J gene end by 7 bases; junction bases not matched to a gene: 5. This clonotype was seen more than once but under ten times. The sequenced sample was PBMCs or a T cell subset sorted from them (not recorded which). V usage is TRBV12-3 or TRBV12-4 and J usage is TRBJ1-2; 7 bases map to TRBD1. This sequence was found in an adult woman who had mild COVID-19 (a few samples of this study predate the infection). Cell type and time point are not known. Written as DNA, the CDR3 is TGTGCCAGCAGTTTCGCAGGGGGAGCTGGCTACACCTTC. Its translation is CASSFAGGAGYTF.